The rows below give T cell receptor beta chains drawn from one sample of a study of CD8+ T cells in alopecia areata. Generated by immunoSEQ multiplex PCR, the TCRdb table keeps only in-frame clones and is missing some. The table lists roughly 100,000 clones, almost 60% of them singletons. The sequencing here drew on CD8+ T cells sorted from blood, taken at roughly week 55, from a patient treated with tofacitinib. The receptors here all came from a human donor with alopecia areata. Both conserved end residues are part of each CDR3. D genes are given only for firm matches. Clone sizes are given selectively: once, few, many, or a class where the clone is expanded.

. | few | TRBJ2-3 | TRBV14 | CASSQVGYSSTDTQYF | TGTGCCAGCAGCCAAGTTGGATATTCTAGCACAGATACGCAGTATTTT
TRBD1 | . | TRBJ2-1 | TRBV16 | CASSQGQGAREQFF | TGTGCCAGCAGCCAAGGGCAGGGGGCGAGGGAGCAGTTCTTC
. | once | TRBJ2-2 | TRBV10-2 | CATLGANTGELFF | TGCGCCACGCTTGGCGCGAACACCGGGGAGCTGTTTTTT
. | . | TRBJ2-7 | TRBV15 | CATSVGRRQSEQYF | TGTGCCACCAGCGTTGGGAGGAGACAAAGCGAGCAGTACTTC
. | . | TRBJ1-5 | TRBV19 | CASSMGQMGQPQHF | TGTGCCAGTAGTATGGGACAAATGGGTCAGCCCCAGCATTTT
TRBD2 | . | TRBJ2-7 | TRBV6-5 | CASSRSGLAYEQYF | TGTGCCAGCAGCAGGTCGGGACTAGCCTACGAGCAGTACTTC
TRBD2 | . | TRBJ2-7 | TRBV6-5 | CASSLTTSGGYEQYF | TGTGCCAGCAGCTTAACTACTAGCGGGGGGTACGAGCAGTACTTC
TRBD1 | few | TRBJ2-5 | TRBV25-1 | CASSEAGQGAWETQYF | TGTGCCAGCAGTGAAGCGGGACAGGGGGCGTGGGAGACCCAGTACTTC
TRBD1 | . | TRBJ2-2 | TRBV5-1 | CASSSGQGATGELFF | TGCGCCAGCAGCTCCGGACAGGGGGCGACCGGGGAGCTGTTTTTT
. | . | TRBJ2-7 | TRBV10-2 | CAAYYGTGEQYF | TGCGCCGCGTACTATGGAACGGGGGAGCAGTACTTC
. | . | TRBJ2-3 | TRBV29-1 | CSVEMGTDTQYF | TGCAGCGTTGAAATGGGCACAGATACGCAGTATTTT
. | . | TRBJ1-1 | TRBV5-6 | CASSFGIEAFF | TGTGCCAGCAGCTTCGGAATTGAAGCTTTCTTT
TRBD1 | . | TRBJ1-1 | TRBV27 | CASSFGTATDEAFF | TGTGCCAGCAGTTTTGGGACAGCAACAGACGAAGCTTTCTTT
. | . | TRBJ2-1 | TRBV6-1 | CAEGSDYNEQFF | TGTGCCGAGGGTAGCGACTACAATGAGCAGTTCTTC
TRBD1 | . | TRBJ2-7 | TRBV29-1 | CSVGTGSSYEQYF | TGCAGCGTCGGGACAGGGTCATCCTACGAGCAGTACTTC
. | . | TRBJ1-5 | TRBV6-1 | CASSEWIVSNQPQHF | TGTGCCAGCTCCGAATGGATTGTGAGCAATCAGCCCCAGCATTTT
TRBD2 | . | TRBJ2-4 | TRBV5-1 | CASSDSLGLANERVKNIQYF | TGCGCCAGCAGCGACTCCCTGGGACTAGCGAATGAACGGGTCAAAAACATTCAGTACTTC
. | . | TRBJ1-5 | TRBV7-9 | CASSPPDRNQPQHF | TGTGCCAGCAGCCCCCCAGACCGCAATCAGCCCCAGCATTTT
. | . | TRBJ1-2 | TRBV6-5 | CATTFGRGELYGYTF | TGTGCCACCACCTTTGGACGGGGGGAACTCTATGGCTACACCTTC
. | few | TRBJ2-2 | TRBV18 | CASSPAPSANTGELFF | TGTGCCAGCTCACCAGCCCCCTCTGCGAACACCGGGGAGCTGTTTTTT
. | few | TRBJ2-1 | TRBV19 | CASTLGEKQFF | TGTGCCAGTACCCTAGGGGAGAAGCAGTTCTTC
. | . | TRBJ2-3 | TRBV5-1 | CASSLEGAKGPTDTQYF | TGCGCCAGCAGCTTGGAGGGTGCGAAGGGACCCACTGATACGCAGTATTTT
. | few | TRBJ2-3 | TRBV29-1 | CSVDWAADTQYF | TGCAGCGTTGATTGGGCTGCAGATACGCAGTATTTT
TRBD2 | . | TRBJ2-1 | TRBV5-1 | CASSLGLAGYNEQFF | TGCGCCAGCAGCTTGGGACTAGCGGGATACAATGAGCAGTTCTTC
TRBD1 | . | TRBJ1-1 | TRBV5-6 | CASSTAGQGPWEAFF | TGTGCCAGCAGCACCGCGGGACAGGGACCGTGGGAAGCTTTCTTT
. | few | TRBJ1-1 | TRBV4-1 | CASGPMGAEAFF | TGCGCCAGCGGTCCTATGGGGGCTGAAGCTTTCTTT
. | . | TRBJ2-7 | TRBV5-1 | CASSLWGGIYEQYF | TGCGCCAGCAGCTTATGGGGCGGGATTTACGAGCAGTACTTC
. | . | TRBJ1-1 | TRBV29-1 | CSVGVRDLTFF | TGCAGCGTTGGTGTCCGGGATCTAACTTTCTTT
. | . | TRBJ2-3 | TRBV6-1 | CASSDGGSTDTQYF | TGTGCCAGCAGTGATGGCGGGAGCACAGATACGCAGTATTTT
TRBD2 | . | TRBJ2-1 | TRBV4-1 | CASSQAETSGGAYEQFF | TGCGCCAGCAGCCAAGCCGAGACTAGCGGGGGGGCATATGAGCAGTTCTTC
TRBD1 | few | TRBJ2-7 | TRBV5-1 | CASSLTGTGAYEQYF | TGCGCCAGCAGCCTTACCGGGACAGGGGCCTACGAGCAGTACTTC
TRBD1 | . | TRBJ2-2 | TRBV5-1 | CASSLTGGPGELFF | TGCGCCAGCAGCTTGACAGGGGGCCCCGGGGAGCTGTTTTTT
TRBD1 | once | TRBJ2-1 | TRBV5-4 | CASSQRQGVNEQFF | TGTGCCAGCAGCCAACGACAGGGTGTCAATGAGCAGTTCTTC
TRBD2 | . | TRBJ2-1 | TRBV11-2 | CASSLAGGYNEQFF | TGTGCCAGCAGCTTGGCGGGGGGTTACAATGAGCAGTTCTTC
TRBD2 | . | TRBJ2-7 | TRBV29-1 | CSVEMGLAGGPYEQYF | TGCAGCGTTGAAATGGGACTAGCGGGGGGGCCCTACGAGCAGTACTTC
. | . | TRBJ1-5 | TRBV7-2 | CASRLGGDQPQHF | TGTGCCAGCAGACTAGGGGGAGATCAGCCCCAGCATTTT
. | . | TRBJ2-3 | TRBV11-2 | CASSNFPDTQYF | TGTGCCAGCAGCAATTTCCCAGATACGCAGTATTTT
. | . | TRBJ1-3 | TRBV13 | CASSPPGGSGNTIYF | TGTGCCAGCAGCCCCCCCGGGGGGTCTGGAAACACCATATATTTT
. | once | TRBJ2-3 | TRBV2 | CASIELATDTQYF | TGTGCCAGCATTGAACTAGCCACAGATACGCAGTATTTT
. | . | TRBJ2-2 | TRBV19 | CASTHDGTTGELFF | TGTGCCAGTACCCATGATGGGACGACCGGGGAGCTGTTTTTT
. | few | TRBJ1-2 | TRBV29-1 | CSVVLERTYGYTF | TGCAGCGTTGTCCTTGAGAGGACATATGGCTACACCTTC
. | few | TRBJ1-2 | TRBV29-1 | CSVESSSSIGNTF | TGCAGCGTTGAATCCAGTTCTTCGATCGGTAACACCTTC
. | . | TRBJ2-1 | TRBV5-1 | CASSLGSGSRNEQFF | TGCGCCAGCAGCTTGGGGTCAGGGTCCCGCAATGAGCAGTTCTTC
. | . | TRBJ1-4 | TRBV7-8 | CASSPPGGEKLFF | TGTGCCAGCAGCCCGCCCGGGGGGGAAAAACTGTTTTTT
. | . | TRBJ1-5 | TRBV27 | CASSLMWDQPQHF | TGTGCCAGCAGTTTAATGTGGGATCAGCCCCAGCATTTT
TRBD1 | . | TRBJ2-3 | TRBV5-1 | CASSLDGTGFEDTQYF | TGCGCCAGCAGCTTGGACGGGACAGGGTTTGAAGATACGCAGTATTTT
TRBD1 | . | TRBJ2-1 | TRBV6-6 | CASSQGQDLAYNEQFF | TGTGCCAGCAGTCAGGGACAGGACCTTGCCTACAATGAGCAGTTCTTC
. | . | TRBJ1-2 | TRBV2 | CASSLRNGYGYTF | TGTGCCAGCAGTCTCAGGAATGGCTATGGCTACACCTTC
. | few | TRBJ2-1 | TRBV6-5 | CASSYSLTGEQFF | TGTGCCAGCAGTTACTCCCTAACGGGTGAGCAGTTCTTC